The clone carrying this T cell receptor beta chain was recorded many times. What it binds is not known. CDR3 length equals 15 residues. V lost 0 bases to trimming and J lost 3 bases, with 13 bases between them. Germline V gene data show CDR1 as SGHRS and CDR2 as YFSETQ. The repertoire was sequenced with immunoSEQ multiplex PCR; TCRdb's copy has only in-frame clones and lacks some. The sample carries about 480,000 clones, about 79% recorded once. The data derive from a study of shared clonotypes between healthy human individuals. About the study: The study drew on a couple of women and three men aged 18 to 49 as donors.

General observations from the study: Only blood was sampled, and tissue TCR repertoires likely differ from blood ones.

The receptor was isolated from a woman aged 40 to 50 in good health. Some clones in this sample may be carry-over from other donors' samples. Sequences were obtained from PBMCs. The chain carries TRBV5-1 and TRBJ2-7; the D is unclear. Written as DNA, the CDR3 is TGCGCCAGCAGCTTGGGCCCTCGGACGGGCTACGAGCAGTACTTC. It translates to CASSLGPRTGYEQYF.